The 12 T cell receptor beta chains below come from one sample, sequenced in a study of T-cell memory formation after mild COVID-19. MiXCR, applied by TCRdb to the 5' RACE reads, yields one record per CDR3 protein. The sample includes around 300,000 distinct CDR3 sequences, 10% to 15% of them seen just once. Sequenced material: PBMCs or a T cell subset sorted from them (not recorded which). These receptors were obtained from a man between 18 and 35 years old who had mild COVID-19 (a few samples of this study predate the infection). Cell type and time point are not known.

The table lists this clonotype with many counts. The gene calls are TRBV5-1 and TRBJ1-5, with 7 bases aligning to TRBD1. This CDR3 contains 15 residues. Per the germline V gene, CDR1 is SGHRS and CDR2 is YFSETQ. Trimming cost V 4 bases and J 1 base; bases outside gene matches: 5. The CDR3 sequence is CASSPGQTSNQPQHF. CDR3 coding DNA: TGCGCCAGCAGCCCGGGACAGACAAGCAATCAGCCCCAGCATTTT.

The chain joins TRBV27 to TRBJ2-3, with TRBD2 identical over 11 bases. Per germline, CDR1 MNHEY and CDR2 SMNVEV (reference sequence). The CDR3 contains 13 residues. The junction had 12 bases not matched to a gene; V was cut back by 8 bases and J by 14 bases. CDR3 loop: CASFLAGGPKWYF. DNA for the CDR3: TGTGCCAGCTTCCTAGCGGGGGGCCCTAAGTGGTATTTT.

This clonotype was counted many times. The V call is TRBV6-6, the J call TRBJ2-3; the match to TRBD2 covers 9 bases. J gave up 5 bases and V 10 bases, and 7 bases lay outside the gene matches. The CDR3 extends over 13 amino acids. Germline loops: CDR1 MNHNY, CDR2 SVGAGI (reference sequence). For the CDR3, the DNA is TGTGCCACCGGGACTAGCTATCGAGATACGCAGTATTTT. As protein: CATGTSYRDTQYF.

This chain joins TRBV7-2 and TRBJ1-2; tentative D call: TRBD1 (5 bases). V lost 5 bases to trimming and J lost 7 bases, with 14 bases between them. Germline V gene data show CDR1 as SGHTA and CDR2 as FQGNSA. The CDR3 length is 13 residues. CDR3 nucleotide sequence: TGTGCCAGCAGCCCGGGGCTCTGGGTTGGCTACACCTTC. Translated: CASSPGLWVGYTF.

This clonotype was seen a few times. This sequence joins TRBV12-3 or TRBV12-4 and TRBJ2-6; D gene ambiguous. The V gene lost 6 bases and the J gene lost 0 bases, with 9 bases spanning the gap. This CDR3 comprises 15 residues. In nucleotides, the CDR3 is TGTGCCAGCAGGCCAGGTTTCTCTGGGGCCAACGTCCTGACTTTC. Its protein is CASRPGFSGANVLTF.

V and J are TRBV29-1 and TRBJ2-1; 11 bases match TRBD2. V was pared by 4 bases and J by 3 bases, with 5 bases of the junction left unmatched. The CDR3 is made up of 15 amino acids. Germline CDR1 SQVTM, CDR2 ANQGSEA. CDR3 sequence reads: CSVVPLAGVYNEQFF. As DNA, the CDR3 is TGCAGCGTTGTGCCACTAGCGGGGGTCTACAATGAGCAGTTCTTC.

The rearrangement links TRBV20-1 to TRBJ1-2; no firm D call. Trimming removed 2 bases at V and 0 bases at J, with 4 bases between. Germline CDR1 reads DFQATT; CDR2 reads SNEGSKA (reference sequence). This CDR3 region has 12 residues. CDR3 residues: CSARWANYGYTF. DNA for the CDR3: TGCAGTGCTAGATGGGCTAACTATGGCTACACCTTC.

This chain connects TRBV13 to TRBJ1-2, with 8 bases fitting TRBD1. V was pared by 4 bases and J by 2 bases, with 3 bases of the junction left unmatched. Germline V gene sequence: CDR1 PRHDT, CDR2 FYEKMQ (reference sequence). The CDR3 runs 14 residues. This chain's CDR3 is CASSSGTGNYGYTF. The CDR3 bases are TGTGCCAGCAGCTCTGGGACAGGCAACTATGGCTACACCTTC. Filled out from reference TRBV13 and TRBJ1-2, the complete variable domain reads AAGVIQSPRHLIKEKRETATLKCYPIPRHDTVYWYQQGPGQDPQFLISFYEKMQSDKGSIPDRFSAQQFSDYHSELNMSSLELGDSALYFCASSSGTGNYGYTFGSGTRLTVV.

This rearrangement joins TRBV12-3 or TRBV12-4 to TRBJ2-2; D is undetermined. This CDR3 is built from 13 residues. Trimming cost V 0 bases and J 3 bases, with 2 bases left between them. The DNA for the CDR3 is TGTGCCAGCAGTTTAGCGTACACCGGGGAGCTGTTTTTT. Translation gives CASSLAYTGELFF.

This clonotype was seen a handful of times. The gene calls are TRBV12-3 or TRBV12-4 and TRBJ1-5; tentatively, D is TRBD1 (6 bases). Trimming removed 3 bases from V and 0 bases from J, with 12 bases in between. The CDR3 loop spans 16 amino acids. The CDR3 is CASSFFRGNSNQPQHF. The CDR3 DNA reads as TGTGCCAGCAGTTTCTTCAGGGGCAATAGCAATCAGCCCCAGCATTTT.

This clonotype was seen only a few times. This chain's CDR3 is CASSQDPGLLSGGYTF. In DNA, the CDR3 is TGTGCCAGCAGCCAAGATCCCGGACTGCTATCAGGTGGCTACACCTTC. The rearrangement joins TRBV4-2 to TRBJ1-2, with unresolved D. The CDR3 runs to 16 residues. The germline V gene has CDR1 LGHNA and CDR2 YNFKEQ. The germline V and J ends were trimmed by 0 bases and 7 bases, with 18 bases remaining between them.

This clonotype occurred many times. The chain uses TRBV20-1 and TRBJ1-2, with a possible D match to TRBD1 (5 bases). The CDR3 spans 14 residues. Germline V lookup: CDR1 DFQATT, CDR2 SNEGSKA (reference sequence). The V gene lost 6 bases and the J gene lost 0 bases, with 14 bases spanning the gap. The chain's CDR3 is CSARVGGSNYGYTF. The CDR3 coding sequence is TGCAGTGCGAGGGTCGGGGGGTCTAACTATGGCTACACCTTC.